These 25 T cell receptor beta chains share one sample of origin, sequenced in a study of blood T cell repertoires in COVID-19. Using immunoSEQ multiplex PCR, the repertoire was profiled, and TCRdb retains in-frame clones only, with some absent. Seen here are 350,000 to 550,000 clones, 70% to 90% observed once, and the top ten hold approximately 2%. The sample comprised PBMCs or T cells enriched from blood (not recorded which). These receptors were collected from a young woman with acute COVID-19.

This clone occurred a few times. CDR3 residues: CASRRTGESTEAFF. The CDR3 bases are TGTGCCAGCAGGCGGACAGGGGAGAGCACTGAAGCTTTCTTT. V usage is TRBV7-4 and J usage is TRBJ1-1; 9 bases agree with TRBD1. The V gene's germline CDR1 is SGHVT and CDR2 SQSDAQ. Losses at the gene ends were 6 bases for V and 4 bases for J; bases not matched to a gene: 6. The CDR3 is made up of 14 amino acids.

The chain joins TRBV19 to TRBJ2-2, with 11 bases identical to TRBD2. Per germline, CDR1 LNHDA and CDR2 SQIVND (reference sequence). This CDR3 comprises 17 residues. V lost 3 bases and J lost 6; bases outside the gene matches: 9. This chain's CDR3 is CASSIQTSGVISGELFF. CDR3 nucleotide sequence: TGTGCCAGTAGTATCCAGACTAGCGGGGTCATATCCGGGGAGCTGTTTTTT.

This clone was recorded a few times. The chain recombines TRBV28 with TRBJ1-3, with D perhaps TRBD1 (6 bases). This CDR3 region has 17 residues. V lost 8 bases and J 3 bases, leaving 23 bases between the germline ends. Looked up from germline, CDR1 is MDHEN and CDR2 is SYDVKM. CDR3 sequence (DNA): TGTGCCAGCCACACCCTGAGGGGGGGGCGACTTGGAAACACCATATATTTT. Amino acids: CASHTLRGGRLGNTIYF.

V and J are TRBV19 and TRBJ1-5; no reliable D call. The CDR3 is 15 amino acids. From germline, CDR1 is LNHDA and CDR2 SQIVND (reference sequence). With 4 bases removed from V and 0 bases from J, the gap between germline ends came to 10 bases. The CDR3, as DNA: TGTGCCAGTAGTAGGGCAGAGTATAGCAATCAGCCCCAGCATTTT. It codes for CASSRAEYSNQPQHF.

The gene calls are TRBV7-9 and TRBJ2-7, with TRBD1 matching 7 bases. CDR1 SEHNR and CDR2 FQNEAQ come from the germline V gene (reference sequence). J lost 6 bases, V lost 2 bases, and 7 bases had no gene match. This CDR3 spans 14 amino acids. This CDR3 is CASSLTSQGREQYF. The CDR3 DNA follows: TGTGCCAGCAGCTTAACTTCACAGGGGCGCGAGCAGTACTTC.

The V gene is TRBV4-2, the J gene TRBJ2-7; TRBD2 aligns across 9 bases. There are 17 residues in the CDR3. J was trimmed by 5 bases and V by 4 bases; bases with no gene match: 15. Germline CDR1 reads LGHNA; CDR2 reads YNFKEQ. CDR3 sequence (DNA): TGTGCCAGCAGCCTTACCTCCGGGACTAGCTTCTCGGACGAGCAGTACTTC. It encodes CASSLTSGTSFSDEQYF.

This chain connects TRBV4-2 to TRBJ1-1; D ambiguous. The germline V gene encodes CDR1 LGHNA and CDR2 YNFKEQ. Trimming stripped 1 base from V and 1 base from J, with 4 bases between. This CDR3 spans 13 amino acids. The CDR3 coding sequence is TGTGCCAGCAGCCAAGCAGGGAACACTGAAGCTTTCTTT. Translation gives CASSQAGNTEAFF.

This sequence joins TRBV2 and TRBJ2-3; TRBD2 matches 7 bases. V was clipped by 0 bases and J by 8 bases; unmatched bases: 8. Germline V gives CDR1 SNHLY, CDR2 FYNNEI. This CDR3 region has 15 residues. The CDR3 spells CASSEAGGRRSTQYF. In nucleotides, the CDR3 is TGTGCCAGCAGTGAAGCGGGAGGGAGGCGAAGTACGCAGTATTTT.

In this sample, this clone turned up many times. The chain uses TRBV27 and TRBJ2-1; TRBD2 matches 9 bases. Germline trimming cut 3 bases from V and 2 bases from J; bases unmatched to any gene: 5. Germline V gene lookup returns CDR1 MNHEY and CDR2 SMNVEV (reference sequence). The CDR3 is 16 residues long. CDR3 in DNA: TGTGCCAGCAGTTTTGGCGGGAGGGCCCCCTACAATGAGCAGTTCTTC. Protein: CASSFGGRAPYNEQFF.

The chain combines TRBV20-1 with TRBJ2-1; D might be TRBD2 (6 bases). Looked up from germline, CDR1 is DFQATT and CDR2 is SNEGSKA (reference sequence). The length of the CDR3 is 9 residues. Trimming pared 5 bases from V and 10 bases from J, leaving 6 bases between. DNA of the CDR3: TGCAGTGCTGGGGGGGAGCAGTTCTTC. This translates into CSAGGEQFF.

The chain joins TRBV6-6 to TRBJ2-3, with no clear D. V was trimmed by 6 bases and J by 6 bases, leaving 16 bases between them. CDR1 and CDR2 (germline): MNHNY, SVGAGI (reference sequence). The CDR3 has 14 residues. CDR3 coding DNA: TGTGCCAGCAGAATTACACAGCTTCAGGATACGCAGTATTTT. This sequence encodes CASRITQLQDTQYF.

This chain connects TRBV5-4 to TRBJ1-3; TRBD1 aligns across 7 bases. The CDR3 has 16 amino acids. Unmatched junction bases numbered 9, after V lost 4 bases and J lost 2 bases. In germline, CDR1 is SGHNT, CDR2 YYREEE (reference sequence). The CDR3 protein is CASSPDRTNPGNTIYF. Here the CDR3 DNA reads TGTGCCAGCAGCCCGGACAGGACCAACCCTGGAAACACCATATATTTT. The whole variable domain, filled in from reference TRBV5-4 and TRBJ1-3, reads ETGVTQSPTHLIKTRGQQVTLRCSSQSGHNTVSWYQQALGQGPQFIFQYYREEENGRGNFPPRFSGLQFPNYSSELNVNALELDDSALYLCASSPDRTNPGNTIYFGEGSWLTVV.

The CDR3 is CATSAAGSDEQFF. As DNA, the CDR3 is TGTGCCACCAGTGCGGCAGGGTCAGATGAGCAGTTCTTC. The genes are TRBV24-1 and TRBJ2-1, with D maybe TRBD1 (5 bases). This CDR3 has 13 residues. Between the trimmed V and J ends, which lost 5 bases and 8 bases, there was a span of 12 bases. Per the germline V gene, CDR1 is KGHDR and CDR2 is SFDVKD.

The chain combines TRBV19 with TRBJ1-1; D remains unclear. V was pared by 5 bases and J by 6 bases, with 16 bases between. Germline assignment: CDR1 LNHDA and CDR2 SQIVND (reference sequence). The CDR3 runs 14 residues. CDR3: CASSVPQERSEAFF. For the CDR3, the DNA is TGTGCCAGTAGTGTCCCTCAAGAACGGTCTGAAGCTTTCTTT.

The CDR3 DNA reads as TGTGCCAGCAGCTTAGCGGGAAGGGACTTCTACGAGCAGTACTTC. This gives the protein CASSLAGRDFYEQYF. V and J are TRBV7-2 and TRBJ2-7, with a possible D match to TRBD2 (6 bases). V lost 0 bases, J lost 3 bases, and 12 bases lay in between. The CDR3 covers 15 residues. CDR1 and CDR2 (germline): SGHTA, FQGNSA.

V and J are TRBV24-1 and TRBJ2-7, with D uncertain. The CDR3 extends over 11 amino acids. The germline V and J ends were trimmed by 3 bases and 6 bases, with 5 bases remaining between them. Per germline, CDR1 KGHDR and CDR2 SFDVKD. The CDR3 here is CATSDGVEQYF. In DNA form, the CDR3 reads TGTGCCACCAGTGATGGAGTCGAGCAGTACTTC.

This clone has a handful of counts. The chain uses TRBV7-2 and TRBJ1-3, with a weak D call TRBD1 (6 bases). V was pared by 6 bases and J by 2 bases, with 14 bases between. The CDR3 is 15 residues long. CDR1 is SGHTA, CDR2 FQGNSA, per germline. The CDR3 region has the DNA TGTGCCAGCAGATCAACAGGGAATGCTGGAAACACCATATATTTT. Protein sequence: CASRSTGNAGNTIYF.

The sample holds one count of this clone. The V and J genes are TRBV5-3 and TRBJ1-3; D is undetermined. TRBV5-3 is classed as an ORF, of uncertain function. Trimming pared 4 bases from V and 0 bases from J, leaving 14 bases between. This CDR3 spans 16 amino acids. The CDR3 DNA follows: TGTGCCAGAAGCCCCATCGGGGTGCACTCTGGAAACACCATATATTTT. Translation: CARSPIGVHSGNTIYF.

This chain joins TRBV7-9 and TRBJ1-3; D call uncertain. V gave up 2 bases and J gave up 4 bases, with 3 bases separating them. The V gene's germline CDR1 is SEHNR and CDR2 FQNEAQ (reference sequence). CDR3 size: 12 residues. The CDR3 here is CASSLSGNTIYF. CDR3 bases: TGTGCCAGCAGCTTATCGGGAAACACCATATATTTT. Full variable domain (remainder filled in from reference TRBV7-9 and TRBJ1-3): DTGVSQNPRHKITKRGQNVTFRCDPISEHNRLYWYRQTLGQGPEFLTYFQNEAQLEKSRLLSDRFSAERPKGSFSTLEIQRTEQGDSAMYLCASSLSGNTIYFGEGSWLTVV.

The chain couples TRBV18 to TRBJ1-2; a possible D gene is TRBD1 (6 bases). The germline V gene encodes CDR1 KGHSH and CDR2 LQKENI. Trimming shortened V by 6 bases and J by 4 bases, and 18 bases separated the two germline ends. This CDR3 spans 15 amino acids. CDR3 sequence reads: CASSQGDTETYGYTF. The CDR3 DNA follows: TGTGCCAGCTCTCAAGGGGACACAGAGACCTATGGCTACACCTTC.

The chain is built from TRBV7-6 and TRBJ2-1, with D possibly TRBD2 on 5 matching bases. Germline CDR1 and CDR2: SGHVS and FNYEAQ. Between the trimmed V and J ends, which lost 2 bases and 9 bases, there was a span of 8 bases. The CDR3 covers 12 residues. The CDR3 region has the DNA TGTGCCAGCAGCTTACGGGCGGGTGAGCAGTTCTTC. Its translation is CASSLRAGEQFF.

The chain combines TRBV6-1 with TRBJ2-7; the D gene is possibly TRBD1 (6 bases). The CDR3 runs to 15 residues. V dropped 2 bases and J dropped 0 bases, with 11 bases sitting between them. Germline V gene sequence: CDR1 MNHNS, CDR2 SASEGT. CDR3 amino acids: CASSEWGHNSYEQYF. As DNA, the CDR3 is TGTGCCAGCAGTGAATGGGGACACAACTCCTACGAGCAGTACTTC.

V is TRBV7-9 and J is TRBJ1-5, with a weak D call TRBD1 (6 bases). Trimming took 5 bases from V and 3 from J, leaving 11 bases between them. The CDR3 sequence is 14 residues long. Germline assignment: CDR1 SEHNR and CDR2 FQNEAQ (reference sequence). CDR3 protein: CASSHGTLNQPQHF. CDR3 sequence (DNA): TGTGCCAGCAGCCACGGGACACTCAATCAGCCCCAGCATTTT.

CDR3 coding DNA: TGTGCCAGCAGCTTAGTTCCGGGGTACCAAGAGACCCAGTACTTC. Translated: CASSLVPGYQETQYF. The chain couples TRBV7-9 to TRBJ2-5, with D possibly being TRBD2 (5 bases). V lost 1 base, J lost 0 bases, and 9 bases lay in between. The CDR3 is made up of 15 amino acids. CDR1 and CDR2 from the germline V gene are SEHNR and FQNEAQ (reference sequence). The full variable domain, its missing parts supplied by reference TRBV7-9 and TRBJ2-5, is DTGVSQNPRHKITKRGQNVTFRCDPISEHNRLYWYRQTLGQGPEFLTYFQNEAQLEKSRLLSDRFSAERPKGSFSTLEIQRTEQGDSAMYLCASSLVPGYQETQYFGPGTRLLVL.

Note on this clone: This CDR3 is also generated by other DNA sequences in the sample. V is TRBV5-4 and J is TRBJ2-7; D call uncertain. The V and J ends lost 3 bases and 4 bases respectively, with 5 bases between them. The CDR3 consists of 11 residues. Germline V gives CDR1 SGHNT, CDR2 YYREEE (reference sequence). The CDR3 DNA follows: TGTGCCAGCAGCTCCTCTTACGAGCAGTACTTC. Its protein product is CASSSSYEQYF.